This T cell receptor (beta chain) was recorded in a study of blood T cell repertoires in COVID-19. The assay was immunoSEQ multiplex PCR, and TCRdb's table has in-frame clones only and misses some. The sample lists 370,000 or so clones, 81% occurring once. Sequenced input: peripheral blood. The receptor's source is a human donor with acute or convalescent COVID-19. The donor label of this sample is uncertain.

CDR3 protein: CASSTRTGWWGYTF. Written as DNA, the CDR3 is TGTGCCAGCAGCACCCGGACAGGCTGGTGGGGCTACACCTTC. The gene calls are TRBV5-4 and TRBJ1-2; 7 bases match TRBD1. Germline values: CDR1 SGHNT, CDR2 YYREEE (reference sequence). V shed 4 bases and J 8 bases; nucleotides not matched to a gene: 11. The CDR3 has 14 residues.